The present entry profiles one T cell receptor (beta chain) with its context. V lost 4 bases and J lost 5; bases outside the gene matches: 8. This CDR3 is 14 amino acids long. CDR1 and CDR2 from the germline V gene are SGHRS and YFSETQ. This entry comes from a study of technical replicates of blood from four donors. Sequenced by immunoSEQ multiplex PCR; TCRdb stores in-frame clones only, minus some. The table has under 95,000 clones, 75% to 95% seen once. This receptor was taken from a human donor in good health. Some clones in this sample may be carry-over from other donors' samples. The genes are TRBV5-1 and TRBJ2-7, with TRBD1 matching 8 bases. Sequenced material: T cells isolated from PBMCs. CDR3 coding DNA: TGCGCCAGCAGCCACGGACAGGGTTCCCACGAGCAGTACTTC. This encodes CASSHGQGSHEQYF.